The rows below give T cell receptor beta chains drawn from one sample of a study of T-cell reconstitution after alpha-beta-depleted transplantation in children. TCRdb reanalysed the PCR reads using MiXCR and keeps one entry per CDR3 protein. The sample lists approximately 520,000 distinct CDR3 sequences; 32% were seen once. This material consisted of PBMCs from the stem cell graft donor, taken from the stem cell graft. The receptors were sampled from a human donor who donated a stem cell graft to a child with aplastic anemia. The CDR3 runs from the conserved cysteine through the conserved F or W. Fields, in order: V gene, J gene, clone size, D gene, CDR3 DNA, CDR3 protein. D genes are given only for firm matches. A clone size is listed for some rows: how often the clone was seen (once, few, many), or a class if it is expanded.

v_call: TRBV20-1; j_call: TRBJ2-5; clone_size: few; d_call: TRBD2; cdr3_nt: TGCAGTGCTAGAGGTATCGCTGTAGCGGGAACAGAGACCCAGTACTTC; cdr3_aa: CSARGIAVAGTETQYF
v_call: TRBV6-5; j_call: TRBJ1-2; clone_size: NA; d_call: NA; cdr3_nt: TGTGCCAGCAGTTACTCGAGGGGTGGCTACACCTTC; cdr3_aa: CASSYSRGGYTF
v_call: TRBV25-1; j_call: TRBJ2-5; clone_size: NA; d_call: NA; cdr3_nt: TGTGCCAGCAGTGATCCAGAAGAGACCCAGTACTTC; cdr3_aa: CASSDPEETQYF
v_call: TRBV7-2; j_call: TRBJ2-6; clone_size: few; d_call: NA; cdr3_nt: TGTGCCAGCAGCCACAATAGGGGCTACGGGGCCAACGTCCTGACTTTC; cdr3_aa: CASSHNRGYGANVLTF
v_call: TRBV20-1; j_call: TRBJ2-1; clone_size: NA; d_call: TRBD2; cdr3_nt: TGCAGTGGCCTAGCGGGAACCTACAATGAGCAGTTCTTC; cdr3_aa: CSGLAGTYNEQFF
v_call: TRBV6-1; j_call: TRBJ2-3; clone_size: NA; d_call: TRBD2; cdr3_nt: TGTGCCAGCACGAGCGGGAGGGGGGGCACAGATACGCAGTATTTT; cdr3_aa: CASTSGRGGTDTQYF
v_call: TRBV12-3/TRBV12-4; j_call: TRBJ2-1; clone_size: few; d_call: NA; cdr3_nt: TGTGCCAGAACGCAAGGCGATGAGCAGTTCTTC; cdr3_aa: CARTQGDEQFF
v_call: TRBV20-1; j_call: TRBJ1-2; clone_size: many; d_call: NA; cdr3_nt: TGCAGTGCTAGTCTCCTGTCTATCTATGGCTACACCTTC; cdr3_aa: CSASLLSIYGYTF
v_call: TRBV29-1; j_call: TRBJ1-2; clone_size: once; d_call: NA; cdr3_nt: TGCAGCTCCTGGGACTGGGGAGAGGGCTACACCTTC; cdr3_aa: CSSWDWGEGYTF
v_call: TRBV27; j_call: TRBJ2-1; clone_size: NA; d_call: TRBD1; cdr3_nt: TGTGCCAGCAGTCCTACAGGGGGCTCCTACAATGAGCAGTTCTTC; cdr3_aa: CASSPTGGSYNEQFF
v_call: TRBV6-5; j_call: TRBJ1-1; clone_size: NA; d_call: NA; cdr3_nt: TGTGCCAGCAGTTATTACGAGGGAAACACTGAATCTTTCTTT; cdr3_aa: CASSYYEGNTESFF
v_call: TRBV20-1; j_call: TRBJ1-1; clone_size: NA; d_call: NA; cdr3_nt: TGCAGTGCTAGCGGGCAGGCTGAAGCTTTCTTT; cdr3_aa: CSASGQAEAFF
v_call: TRBV5-1; j_call: TRBJ2-2; clone_size: NA; d_call: TRBD2; cdr3_nt: TGCGCCAGCAGCCCCACTAGCGGGAGTAGCGCCGGGGAGCTGTTTTTT; cdr3_aa: CASSPTSGSSAGELFF
v_call: TRBV11-1; j_call: TRBJ2-3; clone_size: NA; d_call: NA; cdr3_nt: TGTGCCAGCAGCTTACGAGGGGGGCCCCCAGATACGCAGTATTTT; cdr3_aa: CASSLRGGPPDTQYF
v_call: TRBV7-2; j_call: TRBJ1-1; clone_size: many; d_call: NA; cdr3_nt: TGTGCCAGCAGCTTCCTGACAAATTTTAACACTGAAGCTTTCTTT; cdr3_aa: CASSFLTNFNTEAFF
v_call: TRBV7-9; j_call: TRBJ2-2; clone_size: few; d_call: NA; cdr3_nt: TGTGCCAGCAGCCCACAGGGTGTAGACACCGGGGAGCTGTTTTTT; cdr3_aa: CASSPQGVDTGELFF
v_call: TRBV18; j_call: TRBJ1-5; clone_size: NA; d_call: NA; cdr3_nt: TGTGCCAGCTCACCAAACAGCCTTCACTATAGCAATCAGCCCCAGCATTTT; cdr3_aa: CASSPNSLHYSNQPQHF
v_call: TRBV30; j_call: TRBJ1-4; clone_size: NA; d_call: NA; cdr3_nt: TGTGCCTGGAGCGGATACGTAGGTGAAAAACTGTTTTTT; cdr3_aa: CAWSGYVGEKLFF
v_call: TRBV12-3/TRBV12-4; j_call: TRBJ2-3; clone_size: few; d_call: NA; cdr3_nt: TGTGCCAGCAGTTTCCTTAAGGCGAGACCGGTCACAGATACGCAGTATTTT; cdr3_aa: CASSFLKARPVTDTQYF
v_call: TRBV25-1; j_call: TRBJ2-3; clone_size: NA; d_call: NA; cdr3_nt: TGTGCCAGCAGTGAGCCGGGGGTGAGGGCAGATACGCAGTATTTT; cdr3_aa: CASSEPGVRADTQYF
v_call: TRBV5-4; j_call: TRBJ2-3; clone_size: NA; d_call: NA; cdr3_nt: TGTGCCAGCAGCTTGGACCAGATCAGCACAGATACGCAGTATTTT; cdr3_aa: CASSLDQISTDTQYF
v_call: TRBV7-2; j_call: TRBJ1-1; clone_size: NA; d_call: NA; cdr3_nt: TGTGCCAGCAGCTCCGGGCCAATGAACACTGAAGCTTTCTTT; cdr3_aa: CASSSGPMNTEAFF
v_call: TRBV3-1; j_call: TRBJ2-3; clone_size: NA; d_call: NA; cdr3_nt: TGTGCCAGCAGCCAAGATCCCTGGGAGGGGGAGGCAGATACGCAGTATTTT; cdr3_aa: CASSQDPWEGEADTQYF
v_call: TRBV28; j_call: TRBJ2-1; clone_size: NA; d_call: NA; cdr3_nt: TGTGCCAGCAGTCCCCCCCAACTAGTTACCTACAATGAGCAGTTCTTC; cdr3_aa: CASSPPQLVTYNEQFF
v_call: TRBV29-1; j_call: TRBJ2-1; clone_size: few; d_call: NA; cdr3_nt: TGCAGCGTAGACATTACTAGCTATGGTGAGCAGTTCTTC; cdr3_aa: CSVDITSYGEQFF
v_call: TRBV2; j_call: TRBJ2-7; clone_size: NA; d_call: NA; cdr3_nt: TGTGCCAGCAGTGAGCAGGGGCGAACCTACGAGCAGTACTTC; cdr3_aa: CASSEQGRTYEQYF
v_call: TRBV27; j_call: TRBJ2-2; clone_size: NA; d_call: NA; cdr3_nt: TGTGCCAGCAGTTTAGGGGGGTTAGGCGGAGCTTTGTTGACCGGGGAGCTGTTTTTT; cdr3_aa: CASSLGGLGGALLTGELFF
v_call: TRBV20-1; j_call: TRBJ2-2; clone_size: NA; d_call: TRBD2; cdr3_nt: TGCAGTGCCAATCAGCGGGGGGAAACCGGGGAGCTGTTTTTT; cdr3_aa: CSANQRGETGELFF
v_call: TRBV10-3; j_call: TRBJ1-1; clone_size: NA; d_call: NA; cdr3_nt: TGTGCCATCAGGAAGAACACTGAAGCTTTCTTT; cdr3_aa: CAIRKNTEAFF
v_call: TRBV20-1; j_call: TRBJ2-5; clone_size: few; d_call: TRBD2; cdr3_nt: TGCAGCCCACTAGCGGGACAAGAGACCCAGTACTTC; cdr3_aa: CSPLAGQETQYF
v_call: TRBV10-3; j_call: TRBJ2-5; clone_size: NA; d_call: NA; cdr3_nt: TGTGCCATCAGTGAAGAGGGGGAGACCCAGTACTTC; cdr3_aa: CAISEEGETQYF
v_call: TRBV20-1; j_call: TRBJ2-1; clone_size: NA; d_call: NA; cdr3_nt: TGCAGTGCTAGAGTGAGCTCCGTAAATGAGCAGTTCTTC; cdr3_aa: CSARVSSVNEQFF
v_call: TRBV10-2; j_call: TRBJ2-3; clone_size: NA; d_call: NA; cdr3_nt: TGCGCCAGCAGTGACCTTTCGGCCCTCACAGATACGCAGTATTTT; cdr3_aa: CASSDLSALTDTQYF
v_call: TRBV6-1; j_call: TRBJ2-1; clone_size: few; d_call: TRBD1; cdr3_nt: TGTGCCAGCAGTCCCCGGACAGGGGGGGTCTACAATGAGCAGTTCTTC; cdr3_aa: CASSPRTGGVYNEQFF
v_call: TRBV5-4; j_call: TRBJ2-2; clone_size: once; d_call: TRBD1; cdr3_nt: TGTGCCAGCAGCTTTCGACAGGGACGGACCGGGGAGCTGTTTTTT; cdr3_aa: CASSFRQGRTGELFF
v_call: TRBV5-1; j_call: TRBJ2-7; clone_size: NA; d_call: NA; cdr3_nt: TGCGCCAGCAGCTATGACAGACTCTCCTACGAGCAGTACTTC; cdr3_aa: CASSYDRLSYEQYF
v_call: TRBV28; j_call: TRBJ2-2; clone_size: NA; d_call: NA; cdr3_nt: TGTGCCAGCAGCCCCGCGGGGGCAGGGGGCGACCCCGGGGAGCTGTTTTTT; cdr3_aa: CASSPAGAGGDPGELFF
v_call: TRBV27; j_call: TRBJ2-5; clone_size: few; d_call: NA; cdr3_nt: TGTGCCAGCAGCCCCCGCCATTTAGCCCCAGAGACCCAGTACTTC; cdr3_aa: CASSPRHLAPETQYF
v_call: TRBV12-3/TRBV12-4; j_call: TRBJ1-5; clone_size: NA; d_call: NA; cdr3_nt: TGTGCCAGCAGGTCCGGGGTAATCAATCAGCCCCAGCATTTT; cdr3_aa: CASRSGVINQPQHF
v_call: TRBV30; j_call: TRBJ1-5; clone_size: NA; d_call: TRBD1; cdr3_nt: TGTGCCTGGAGTGTACCGGGACAGGGGTCGAATCAGCCCCAGCATTTT; cdr3_aa: CAWSVPGQGSNQPQHF
v_call: TRBV20-1; j_call: TRBJ2-1; clone_size: NA; d_call: TRBD2; cdr3_nt: TGCAGTGCAGAAACCGGGACTAGAGTCCTAGGCGAGCAGTTCTTC; cdr3_aa: CSAETGTRVLGEQFF
v_call: TRBV18; j_call: TRBJ1-1; clone_size: NA; d_call: NA; cdr3_nt: TGTGCCAGCTCACCAACTTTTCTAGGGGATGGCACTGAAGCTTTCTTT; cdr3_aa: CASSPTFLGDGTEAFF
v_call: TRBV27; j_call: TRBJ2-1; clone_size: NA; d_call: TRBD2; cdr3_nt: TGTGCCAGCACGCAATTGGGACTAGCGGGGAATGAGCAGTTCTTC; cdr3_aa: CASTQLGLAGNEQFF
v_call: TRBV7-2; j_call: TRBJ2-5; clone_size: few; d_call: TRBD1; cdr3_nt: TGTGCCAGCAGCTACCCGGACAGGGGAGAGACCCAGTACTTC; cdr3_aa: CASSYPDRGETQYF
v_call: TRBV10-3; j_call: TRBJ1-5; clone_size: few; d_call: NA; cdr3_nt: TGTGCCATCAGTTCCCCGGCACAGCCCCAGCATTTT; cdr3_aa: CAISSPAQPQHF
v_call: TRBV29-1; j_call: TRBJ2-1; clone_size: NA; d_call: TRBD2; cdr3_nt: TGCAGCGCGATGACTAGCGTATCCTACAATGAGCAGTTCTTC; cdr3_aa: CSAMTSVSYNEQFF
v_call: TRBV28; j_call: TRBJ2-3; clone_size: NA; d_call: NA; cdr3_nt: TGTGCCAGCAGTTCCCCCGCCCGCACAGATACGCAGTATTTT; cdr3_aa: CASSSPARTDTQYF
v_call: TRBV29-1; j_call: TRBJ2-1; clone_size: few; d_call: NA; cdr3_nt: TGCAGCGTTGAAGACCCAGGGAAAGGCGCCTACAATGAGCAGTTCTTC; cdr3_aa: CSVEDPGKGAYNEQFF
v_call: TRBV20-1; j_call: TRBJ1-3; clone_size: NA; d_call: NA; cdr3_nt: TGCAGTGCCCCGGACAGTGGAAACACCATATATTTT; cdr3_aa: CSAPDSGNTIYF
v_call: TRBV5-1; j_call: TRBJ2-7; clone_size: few; d_call: NA; cdr3_nt: TGCGCCAGCAGCGAGGCAGAAGACTACGAGCAGTACTTC; cdr3_aa: CASSEAEDYEQYF
v_call: TRBV24-1; j_call: TRBJ2-1; clone_size: few; d_call: NA; cdr3_nt: TGTGCCACCAGTGATTTGACCACGGTCACCTACAATGAGCAGTTCTTC; cdr3_aa: CATSDLTTVTYNEQFF